This passage covers 22 T cell receptor beta chains from one sample sequenced in a study of vaccination and CD4 T cells after COVID-19. Their recognized antigens are unknown. The treatment denotes: approximately 9-day PBMC culture with coronavirus spike peptide pools or control peptides (ViraFEST assay). These CD4+ T cells came from an unexposed donor, sampled before the COVID-19 pandemic (2011-2018). Cultured CD4+ T-cell DNA underwent Oncomine TCR Beta short-read sequencing. TCRdb ran MiXCR on the PCR reads and lists one entry per CDR3 protein. The table has 8,500 to 9,000 distinct CDR3 sequences, 45% seen once. The sequencing sample was made of CD4+ T cells from blood, cultured in vitro. Every receptor here comes from a human donor in good health.

The chain joins TRBV5-1 to TRBJ2-5; D may be TRBD2 (6 bases). The length of the CDR3 is 14 residues. CDR1 is SGHRS, CDR2 YFSETQ, per germline. Trimming stripped 1 base from V and 1 base from J, with 8 bases between. The CDR3 region has the DNA TGCGCCAGCAGCTTGTCGGGAGCCCAAGAGACCCAGTACTTC. Its translation is CASSLSGAQETQYF. The full variable domain, in which reference TRBV5-1 and TRBJ2-5 provide the parts outside the CDR3, is KAGVTQTPRYLIKTRGQQVTLSCSPISGHRSVSWYQQTPGQGLQFLFEYFSETQRNKGNFPGRFSGRQFSNSRSEMNVSTLELGDSALYLCASSLSGAQETQYFGPGTRLLVL.

The chain's CDR3 is CASSKAQGPYSNQPQHF. CDR3 bases: TGTGCCAGCAGCAAGGCACAGGGACCCTATAGCAATCAGCCCCAGCATTTT. The rearrangement uses TRBV21-1 and TRBJ1-5; the table's D call of TRBD1 was not tested on the DNA. TRBV21-1 represents a pseudogene. The CDR3 is 17 amino acids.

By share of the sample, this clonotype is medium-sized. J is TRBJ1-2 and V is TRBV6-5; unclear D gene. The V gene's germline CDR1 is MNHEY and CDR2 SVGAGI. V lost 0 bases to trimming and J lost 5 bases, with 19 bases between them. The CDR3 has 17 amino acids. This chain's CDR3 is CASSYSNRVTNSYGYTF. The CDR3 DNA follows: TGTGCCAGCAGTTACTCGAACCGGGTCACAAACTCTTATGGCTACACCTTC.

In the case of this clonotype: It is unclear where the CDR3 begins or ends on the DNA, so no DNA is shown, and the CDR3 is as TCRdb lists it. This sequence joins TRBV6-2 or TRBV6-3 and TRBJ1-5; the table's D call, TRBD1, has no DNA check behind it. The CDR3 is 15 residues long, counting both termini. Germline V gives CDR1 MNHEY, CDR2 SVGEGT. The CDR3: CASSYWGGGNQPQHF.

In this sample, this clonotype turned up a few times. This chain connects TRBV7-2 to TRBJ1-6; D is unresolved. CDR1 and CDR2 from the germline V gene are SGHTA and FQGNSA. This CDR3 contains 14 residues. Trimming shortened V by 2 bases and J by 7 bases, and 9 bases separated the two germline ends. DNA of the CDR3: TGTGCCAGCAGCTTACGGAGATCGAATTCACCCCTCCACTTT. Translating it yields CASSLRRSNSPLHF.

The chain recombines TRBV19 with TRBJ1-2; no reliable D call. From germline, CDR1 is LNHDA and CDR2 SQIVND (reference sequence). The CDR3 has 13 amino acids. Trimming shortened V by 4 bases and J by 4 bases, and 10 bases separated the two germline ends. CDR3 in amino acids: CASSTGSGYGYTF. The CDR3 DNA sequence: TGTGCCAGTAGTACGGGGAGCGGCTATGGCTACACCTTC.

V is TRBV18 and J is TRBJ2-3; no clear D. Trimming left V 0 bases short and J 0 bases short, with 4 bases between. This CDR3 contains 14 residues. Germline loops: CDR1 KGHSH, CDR2 LQKENI. The CDR3 reads CASSPPPSTDTQYF. CDR3 DNA: TGTGCCAGCTCACCACCCCCTAGCACAGATACGCAGTATTTT.

This clonotype was counted a few times. V is TRBV7-9 and J is TRBJ1-1, with TRBD1 as a possible D gene (6 bases). CDR3 length: 15 residues. The V and J ends lost 3 bases and 5 bases respectively, with 16 bases between them. CDR1 and CDR2 (germline): SEHNR, FQNEAQ (reference sequence). The chain's CDR3 is CASSFPPPQGTEAFF. DNA for the CDR3: TGTGCCAGCAGCTTCCCCCCCCCTCAGGGGACTGAAGCTTTCTTT.

The chain uses TRBV6-1 and TRBJ2-7; 9 bases line up with TRBD1. CDR3 length equals 12 residues. The trim removed 4 bases at V and 12 bases at J, leaving 7 bases unmatched. Germline V CDR1 and CDR2: MNHNS, SASEGT. In DNA form, the CDR3 reads TGTGCCAGCAGTGCAGTACCGGGACAGGGGTACTTC. Translated, it gives CASSAVPGQGYF.

The chain carries TRBV6-4 and TRBJ1-6; the D is unclear. V lost 0 bases, J lost 0 bases, and 15 bases lay in between. Germline values: CDR1 MRHNA, CDR2 SNTAGT. The CDR3 runs to 19 residues. The CDR3 loop reads CASSDSKQLSDSYNSPLHF. The CDR3 DNA reads as TGTGCCAGCAGTGACTCGAAACAACTGTCGGACTCCTATAATTCACCCCTCCACTTT.

The chain joins TRBV25-1 to TRBJ1-2; D might be TRBD1 (6 bases). The CDR3 has 13 amino acids. V lost 6 bases and J 0 bases, leaving 8 bases between the germline ends. CDR1 and CDR2 from the germline V gene are MGHDK and SYGVNS. CDR3 sequence reads: CASRTGANYGYTF. DNA of the CDR3: TGTGCCAGCAGGACAGGAGCTAACTATGGCTACACCTTC.

The V call is TRBV15, the J call TRBJ1-6, with D hard to call. This CDR3 has 17 amino acids. V lost 2 bases, J lost 9 bases, and 20 bases lay in between. Germline lookup yields CDR1 LNHNV and CDR2 YYDKDF (reference sequence). The CDR3 reads CATSRRSGSLLSSPLHF. CDR3 nucleotides: TGTGCCACCAGCAGACGGTCAGGTTCGTTATTAAGTTCACCCCTCCACTTT.

This clonotype was seen only a few times. The chain employs TRBV7-6 and TRBJ2-2, with 9 bases lining up with TRBD2. V lost 5 bases and J lost 2; bases outside the gene matches: 21. Germline V lookup: CDR1 SGHVS, CDR2 FNYEAQ. CDR3 size: 21 residues. CDR3 in DNA: TGTGCCAGCAGCCTCCCAGCGTGGAGCGGGGGGACGACGAATAACACCGGGGAGCTGTTTTTT. Residues: CASSLPAWSGGTTNNTGELFF.

The chain employs TRBV27 and TRBJ2-5; tentative D call: TRBD2 (6 bases). Germline lookup yields CDR1 MNHEY and CDR2 SMNVEV (reference sequence). CDR3 length: 15 residues. The V gene lost 4 bases and the J gene lost 6 bases, with 18 bases spanning the gap. The CDR3 sequence: CASSWGWGESKTQYF. CDR3 nucleotide sequence: TGTGCCAGCAGTTGGGGATGGGGGGAATCGAAGACCCAGTACTTC.

This chain joins TRBV10-1 and TRBJ2-5; 9 bases line up with TRBD1. The CDR3 spans 14 residues. Germline CDR1 WNHNN, CDR2 SYGVQD (reference sequence). Unmatched junction bases numbered 5, after V lost 4 bases and J lost 5 bases. CDR3 sequence reads: CASSANRGPETQYF. For the CDR3, the DNA is TGCGCCAGCAGTGCTAACAGGGGGCCGGAGACCCAGTACTTC.

This chain joins TRBV5-1 and TRBJ2-7; D perhaps matches TRBD2 (7 bases). V lost 3 bases, J lost 2 bases, and 24 bases lay in between. Looked up from germline, CDR1 is SGHRS and CDR2 is YFSETQ. The CDR3 is 18 residues long. The CDR3 sequence is CASSYRPSSGDTPYEQYF. CDR3 DNA: TGCGCCAGCAGCTACCGCCCCTCAAGCGGGGACACCCCCTACGAGCAGTACTTC.

This clonotype has just a few counts. This rearrangement joins TRBV28 to TRBJ2-5; D gene unclear. The germline CDR1 and CDR2 sequences are MDHEN and SYDVKM. The CDR3 loop spans 13 amino acids. V gave up 2 bases and J gave up 4 bases, with 8 bases separating them. CDR3 bases: TGTGCCAGCAGTTTAGCAATAGGAGAGACCCAGTACTTC. It specifies CASSLAIGETQYF.

This sequence joins TRBV20-1 and TRBJ2-5; 8 nucleotides match TRBD2. The CDR3 has 14 amino acids. Per germline, CDR1 DFQATT and CDR2 SNEGSKA (reference sequence). Losses at the gene ends were 4 bases for V and 0 bases for J; bases not matched to a gene: 4. The CDR3 is CSATIAGYQETQYF. As DNA, the CDR3 is TGCAGTGCTACAATAGCGGGATACCAAGAGACCCAGTACTTC.

This chain joins TRBV4-2 and TRBJ1-2; TRBD1 agrees at 9 bases. Germline lookup yields CDR1 LGHNA and CDR2 YNFKEQ. V was clipped by 0 bases and J by 3 bases; unmatched bases: 14. This CDR3 region has 19 residues. The CDR3, as DNA: TGTGCCAGCAGCCAAGATCAGGGGACAGGGTTCCTGAGTGACTATGGCTACACCTTC. This sequence encodes CASSQDQGTGFLSDYGYTF.

This clonotype was seen a handful of times. The V and J genes are TRBV19 and TRBJ1-1; D unresolved. The V end was cut by 6 bases, the J end by 1 base, with 15 bases between. CDR3 size: 15 residues. Germline values: CDR1 LNHDA, CDR2 SQIVND (reference sequence). CDR3 amino acids: CASSPRFLPNTEAFF. DNA for the CDR3: TGTGCCAGTAGCCCCCGGTTCCTCCCGAACACTGAAGCTTTCTTT. The full variable domain, in which reference TRBV19 and TRBJ1-1 provide the parts outside the CDR3, is DGGITQSPKYLFRKEGQNVTLSCEQNLNHDAMYWYRQDPGQGLRLIYYSQIVNDFQKGDIAEGYSVSREKKESFPLTVTSAQKNPTAFYLCASSPRFLPNTEAFFGQGTRLTVV.

This rearrangement joins TRBV6-2 or TRBV6-3 to TRBJ2-7; TRBD2 matches 8 bases. V shed 6 bases, J shed 4 bases, and the junction held 2 bases outside the gene matches. Germline CDR1 reads MNHEY; CDR2 reads SVGEGT. The CDR3 runs 12 residues. The CDR3 bases are TGTGCCAGCAGGGGACTAGTTTACGAGCAGTACTTC. This translates into CASRGLVYEQYF.

The chain combines TRBV19 with TRBJ1-2; 9 positions match TRBD1. The CDR3 runs 13 residues. Germline V gene sequence: CDR1 LNHDA, CDR2 SQIVND (reference sequence). The J segment lost 0 bases and the V segment lost 9 bases, leaving 2 bases of the junction unmatched. For the CDR3, the DNA is TGTGCCAGCCGGGACAGGGCTAACTATGGCTACACCTTC. Translated: CASRDRANYGYTF.